Listed here are 12 T cell receptor beta chains from one sample, sequenced in a study of pediatric ulcerative colitis. Method: immunoSEQ multiplex PCR; TCRdb's copy keeps in-frame clones and lacks some. Among tens of thousands of clones, around four fifths were seen once, and the ten largest hold roughly 5.2%. Sequencing used blood. The source is a boy aged 5-17 years with moderate ulcerative colitis.

The chain recombines TRBV5-1 with TRBJ2-2; no clear D gene. Trimming left V 0 bases short and J 1 base short, with 4 bases between. From germline, CDR1 is SGHRS and CDR2 YFSETQ. CDR3 length equals 14 residues. CDR3 DNA: TGCGCCAGCAGCTTGGCCCTGAACACCGGGGAGCTGTTTTTT. It yields the protein CASSLALNTGELFF. The complete variable domain, with remaining parts taken from reference TRBV5-1 and TRBJ2-2, reads KAGVTQTPRYLIKTRGQQVTLSCSPISGHRSVSWYQQTPGQGLQFLFEYFSETQRNKGNFPGRFSGRQFSNSRSEMNVSTLELGDSALYLCASSLALNTGELFFGEGSRLTVL.

CDR3 amino acids: CASTVTRNRPYEQYF. CDR3 nucleotide sequence: TGTGCCAGCACCGTAACTAGGAATAGACCCTACGAGCAGTACTTC. The chain joins TRBV6-1 to TRBJ2-7, with a possible D match to TRBD2 (5 bases). Germline values: CDR1 MNHNS, CDR2 SASEGT. The CDR3 totals 15 residues. The V gene lost 7 bases and the J gene lost 2 bases, with 18 bases spanning the gap.

J is TRBJ2-4 and V is TRBV18; D is ambiguous. V was pared by 4 bases and J by 3 bases, with 16 bases between. This CDR3 has 16 amino acids. CDR1 is KGHSH, CDR2 LQKENI, per germline. CDR3 sequence reads: CASSRGPIPDKNIQYF. CDR3 sequence (DNA): TGTGCCAGCTCACGGGGTCCGATACCAGACAAAAACATTCAGTACTTC.

V is TRBV5-4 and J is TRBJ2-1; perhaps TRBD2 as D (7 bases). The germline V and J ends were trimmed by 4 bases and 7 bases, with 21 bases remaining between them. The CDR3 totals 16 residues. CDR1 and CDR2 from the germline V gene are SGHNT and YYREEE (reference sequence). As DNA, the CDR3 is TGTGCCAGCAGCAACGCCTACGGGGGGCCAAGGAATGAGCAGTTCTTC. The encoded protein is CASSNAYGGPRNEQFF.

The chain uses TRBV27 and TRBJ1-1; 9 bases align to TRBD1. V trimming: 5 bases; J trimming: 6 bases; junction bases outside the gene matches: 7. The CDR3 has 14 residues. The germline gives CDR1 MNHEY, CDR2 SMNVEV (reference sequence). The CDR3 bases are TGTGCCAGCAGTACGACAGGGGGAAGGGCTGAAGCTTTCTTT. It codes for CASSTTGGRAEAFF.

V gene TRBV2 combines with J gene TRBJ2-1; D gene unclear. Germline V gives CDR1 SNHLY, CDR2 FYNNEI. The CDR3 has 12 residues. The ends were cut back, 6 bases at V and 8 bases at J, with 11 bases in the middle. This chain's CDR3 is CASSPDVYEQFF. For the CDR3, the DNA is TGTGCCAGCAGCCCGGACGTATATGAGCAGTTCTTC.

CDR3 sequence: CASSIGGINRATEAFF. As DNA, the CDR3 is TGTGCCAGTAGTATTGGGGGGATCAACAGAGCCACTGAAGCTTTCTTT. The rearrangement uses TRBV19 and TRBJ1-1; D might be TRBD1 (5 bases). The CDR3 is 16 residues long. Trimming left V 3 bases short and J 4 bases short, with 18 bases between. CDR1 LNHDA and CDR2 SQIVND come from the germline V gene (reference sequence).

A single count supports this clone. The rearrangement uses TRBV6-1 and TRBJ2-7; D ambiguous. V shed 2 bases and J shed 2 bases, with 16 bases lying between them. This CDR3 is built from 16 residues. Germline loops: CDR1 MNHNS, CDR2 SASEGT. CDR3 nucleotide sequence: TGTGCCAGCAGTGAATCAGGTCGTCAAAGGCCCTACGAGCAGTACTTC. Translated: CASSESGRQRPYEQYF.

The chain combines TRBV6-5 with TRBJ1-2; 7 nucleotides match TRBD1. This CDR3 has 15 residues. Looked up from germline, CDR1 is MNHEY and CDR2 is SVGAGI. J gave up 2 bases and V 6 bases, and 9 bases lay outside the gene matches. CDR3 DNA: TGTGCCAGCAGGGAACAGGGGAGTCCCAACTATGGCTACACCTTC. This translates into CASREQGSPNYGYTF.

The chain is built from TRBV6-5 and TRBJ1-1; D is possibly TRBD1 (6 bases). Germline lookup yields CDR1 MNHEY and CDR2 SVGAGI. The V and J ends lost 0 bases and 5 bases respectively, with 10 bases between them. This CDR3 comprises 14 residues. The CDR3 DNA sequence: TGTGCCAGCAGTTACTCAGGGGGGGGAACTGAAGCTTTCTTT. Amino acid sequence: CASSYSGGGTEAFF.

V gene TRBV13 combines with J gene TRBJ2-7; no definite D call. With 4 bases removed from V and 5 bases from J, the gap between germline ends came to 15 bases. The CDR3 totals 14 residues. Germline CDR1 PRHDT, CDR2 FYEKMQ (reference sequence). CDR3 DNA: TGTGCCAGCAGCTCTGACCTAAGGGTCCACGAGCAGTACTTC. Translated: CASSSDLRVHEQYF.

This sequence joins TRBV19 and TRBJ2-7; 9 nucleotides line up with TRBD1. V trimming: 3 bases; J trimming: 5 bases; junction bases outside the gene matches: 8. Germline V gene sequence: CDR1 LNHDA, CDR2 SQIVND (reference sequence). The CDR3 covers 15 residues. In DNA, the CDR3 is TGTGCCAGTAGTATTCCCGGGACAGGGTCCCACGAGCAGTACTTC. Translating gives CASSIPGTGSHEQYF. The complete variable domain, with remaining parts taken from reference TRBV19 and TRBJ2-7, reads DGGITQSPKYLFRKEGQNVTLSCEQNLNHDAMYWYRQDPGQGLRLIYYSQIVNDFQKGDIAEGYSVSREKKESFPLTVTSAQKNPTAFYLCASSIPGTGSHEQYFGPGTRLTVT.